The clone carrying this T cell receptor (beta chain) was found many times. The antigen is unknown. The data were taken from a study of CD8+CD57+ T cells in acquired aplastic anemia. On the study more broadly: Average DNA yield from sorted CD4+ and CD8+ cells was around 3.2 ug.

By flow cytometry, patients selected for sequencing had shown an expansion of CD8+CD57+ cells. Receipt of therapy had not occurred in any patient by the time of blood sampling. This CDR3 spans 16 amino acids. Germline trimming cut 0 bases from V and 10 bases from J; bases unmatched to any gene: 10. TCR beta VDJ and CDR3 were profiled, and genomic DNA was the template. TCRdb ran MiXCR on the reads and lists one entry per CDR3 protein. The sample contains roughly 180,000 distinct CDR3 sequences, 45% to 60% of which appear only once. Study results and caveats: In common between the patients and the controls were approximately 28 CD8+ CDR3 sequences.

What was sequenced was sorted CD4+, CD8+, or CD8+CD57+ T cells (not recorded which) from PBMCs. V gene TRBV12-3 or TRBV12-4 combines with J gene TRBJ2-1; TRBD2 matches at 9 bases. The TCR originated in a human donor with aplastic anemia. In nucleotides, the CDR3 is TGTGCCAGCAGTTTAGCGCTGGTAGCGGGGGCGGTGGAGCAGTTCTTC. Its translation is CASSLALVAGAVEQFF.